This TCR beta chain comes out of a study of early stage breast cancer tumors. Regarding the study as a whole: Bulk DNA sequencing of unsorted cells missed chain pairing and markers.

For this clone: The target antigen is unknown.

The protocol was immunoSEQ multiplex PCR, while the TCRdb copy is restricted to in-frame clones and leaves out a portion. The sample comprises around 14,000 clones, around 84% of which are singletons, and over 4.5% rests with the top ten. V was trimmed by 5 bases and J by 10 bases, leaving 15 bases between them. CDR1 is SGHNT and CDR2 is YENEEA in the germline V gene. The CDR3 spans 12 residues. The TCR sequence derives from a person aged 25 to 39 with breast cancer. V is TRBV11-3 and J is TRBJ2-7, with D maybe TRBD1 (7 bases). The sequencing sample was made of normal breast tissue next to the tumor. The CDR3 DNA is TGTGCCAGCAGCCCGGGGGACAGTCCTCAGTACTTC. Amino acid sequence: CASSPGDSPQYF.